This T cell receptor (beta chain) was documented in a study of T cell changes during pregnancy in multiple sclerosis (dated by TCRdb to the late 2010s). General notes on the study: Changes in the T cell repertoire over the course of pregnancy were examined in this study in women with multiple sclerosis.

The library was generated by the immunoSEQ multiplex PCR assay. What TCRdb holds here is the immuneACCESS table cut down to in-frame rearrangements. Part of the clones is not present; checked against another copy, under half of the missing clones reflect an unresolved V gene, and the others are unexplained. The sample yields approximately 21,000 clones; approximately 80% were counted once. The ten most abundant clones make up about 15% of the sample. The CDR1 and CDR2 encoded by the germline V gene (reference sequence) are GTSNPN and SVGIG. V is clipped by 3 bases and J by 5 bases, and the sequence between their germline boundaries is 13 bases long. Spanning cysteine to phenylalanine, the CDR3 consists of 13 amino acids. Only the CDR3 DNA stays, 39 bases, in frame from base 1. Regarding this clone: The specificity of this receptor is unknown. No much larger clone is present one base from it, and per-base qualities are unavailable.

The sample consisted of CD8+ T cells from peripheral blood mononuclear cells, taken in the first trimester of pregnancy. The receptor was isolated from a female donor in good health, enrolled as a control in a pregnancy study. The sequence joins TRBV30 to TRBJ2-5; D gene: possibly TRBD2, on 5 matching bases. The sequenced DNA: TGTGCCTGGAGCCCCGACCGAGGGGAGACCCAGTACTTC. This encodes CAWSPDRGETQYF.